These 15 T cell receptor beta chains came from one sample sequenced in a study of cytomegalovirus exposure and HLA in healthy donors listed by TCRdb under 2017. Libraries came from the immunoSEQ multiplex PCR assay. A mixture of 60 forward primers for TCR Vbeta segments and 13 reverse primers for TCR Jbeta segments was used in the multiplex PCR. In TCRdb, the immuneACCESS table is reduced to in-frame sequences with V and J assigned. These tables do not hold every clone; where another copy was compared, an unresolved V gene accounts for under half, and the others remain unexplained. This sample's table lists around 110,000 clones. The ten largest clones add up to under 7% of the sample. Sequencing was performed on PBMCs. These receptors originate from a man aged 35 to 55 in good health and CMV-seropositive.

This chain connects TRBV5-1 to TRBJ2-1; the match to TRBD2 covers 7 bases. CDR3 size: 15 residues. Germline V lookup: CDR1 SGHRS, CDR2 YFSETQ. V lost 1 base, J lost 10 bases, and 11 bases stayed unmatched. The CDR3, as DNA: TGCGCCAGCAGCTTGACTAGCGTGTTTTCGGGGGAGCAGTTCTTC. Translating gives CASSLTSVFSGEQFF.

The chain has TRBV15 and TRBJ2-7; possible D gene TRBD2, 6 bases. There are 15 residues in the CDR3. The germline V gene encodes CDR1 LNHNV and CDR2 YYDKDF (reference sequence). Trimming pared 0 bases from V and 9 bases from J, leaving 18 bases between. The CDR3 here is CATSRDGGLAFLQYF. The DNA for the CDR3 is TGTGCCACCAGCAGAGATGGTGGGCTAGCGTTTTTGCAGTACTTC.

The chain combines TRBV10-3 with TRBJ1-1; 11 bases line up with TRBD1. This CDR3 spans 13 amino acids. With 4 bases clipped from V and 6 bases from J, the junction kept 1 base outside the gene matches. Germline V gene sequence: CDR1 ENHRY, CDR2 SYGVKD. This CDR3 is CAISGTGGPEAFF. DNA of the CDR3: TGTGCCATCAGTGGGACAGGGGGCCCTGAAGCTTTCTTT.

The chain links TRBV4-1 to TRBJ2-5, with 9 bases matching TRBD1. CDR3 length equals 18 residues. J was trimmed by 4 bases and V by 3 bases; bases with no gene match: 15. Germline loops: CDR1 MGHRA, CDR2 YSYEKL. The CDR3 reads CASSHLPGQGRAGETQYF. In nucleotides, the CDR3 is TGCGCCAGCAGCCACTTACCGGGACAGGGAAGGGCGGGAGAGACCCAGTACTTC.

The CDR3 bases are TGTGCCAGCAGCTTCGTTAATGAAAAACTGTTTTTT. As protein: CASSFVNEKLFF. The chain couples TRBV7-2 to TRBJ1-4, with no clear D. V lost 3 bases to trimming and J lost 4 bases, with 3 bases between them. Looked up from germline, CDR1 is SGHTA and CDR2 is FQGNSA. The CDR3 runs 12 residues.

This chain links TRBV7-3 with TRBJ1-1; D possibly corresponds to TRBD1 (6 bases). From germline, CDR1 is SGHTA and CDR2 FQGTGA. V dropped 5 bases and J dropped 4 bases, with 14 bases sitting between them. CDR3 length equals 14 residues. The CDR3 loop is CASSPDGGPTEAFF. In nucleotides, the CDR3 is TGTGCCAGCAGCCCCGACGGGGGGCCCACTGAAGCTTTCTTT.

CDR3 bases: TGTGCCAGCAGCCTAACGGGTTTAGGGACAGGGTGGGAGACCCAGTACTTC. Translating gives CASSLTGLGTGWETQYF. This sequence joins TRBV7-2 and TRBJ2-5; 9 bases are a match to TRBD1. Germline CDR1 and CDR2: SGHTA and FQGNSA. This CDR3 contains 17 residues. Unmatched junction bases numbered 15, after V lost 5 bases and J lost 5 bases.

This chain links TRBV15 with TRBJ2-7, with TRBD2 as a possible D gene (6 bases). CDR1 LNHNV and CDR2 YYDKDF come from the germline V gene (reference sequence). V was shortened by 1 base and J by 1 base, with 14 bases between the two germline ends. The length of the CDR3 is 16 residues. Here the CDR3 reads CATSRGGGDGSYEQYF. CDR3 DNA: TGTGCCACCAGCAGAGGCGGAGGGGATGGGTCCTACGAGCAGTACTTC.

The chain is built from TRBV2 and TRBJ2-3, with D unclear. The CDR3 has 13 amino acids. Per the germline V gene, CDR1 is SNHLY and CDR2 is FYNNEI. Trimming pared 6 bases from V and 5 bases from J, leaving 12 bases between. CDR3 in amino acids: CASSLDALDTQYF. Written as DNA, the CDR3 is TGTGCCAGCAGCCTAGACGCCCTAGATACGCAGTATTTT.

V and J are TRBV4-2 and TRBJ2-3; maybe TRBD2 (6 bases). The V end lost 6 bases, the J end lost 5 bases, and 18 bases lay between the germline ends. Germline assignment: CDR1 LGHNA and CDR2 YNFKEQ. The CDR3 runs to 15 residues. The CDR3 sequence is CASRPLGREVDTQYF. The CDR3 DNA reads TGTGCCAGCAGACCCCTAGGAAGGGAGGTAGATACGCAGTATTTT.

The chain links TRBV7-9 to TRBJ2-1; D is perhaps TRBD2 (6 bases). Germline loops: CDR1 SEHNR, CDR2 FQNEAQ (reference sequence). The length of the CDR3 is 15 residues. V shed 6 bases and J shed 8 bases, with 20 bases lying between them. The CDR3 sequence: CASRFEKGGMHEQFF. The CDR3 nucleotides read TGTGCCAGCAGATTTGAGAAGGGAGGAATGCATGAGCAGTTCTTC.

On this clone: Other DNA sequences in the same sample also yield this CDR3. The chain employs TRBV5-1 and TRBJ1-1; maybe TRBD1 (5 bases). From germline, CDR1 is SGHRS and CDR2 YFSETQ. The germline V and J ends were trimmed by 3 bases and 1 base, with 7 bases remaining between them. The CDR3 length is 13 residues. Here the CDR3 DNA reads TGCGCCAGCAGCTCCACAGGGAACACTGAAGCTTTCTTT. Translating it yields CASSSTGNTEAFF.

J is TRBJ1-1 and V is TRBV29-1, with 8 bases fitting TRBD1. The CDR3 contains 13 residues. Germline V gene sequence: CDR1 SQVTM, CDR2 ANQGSEA. V lost 7 bases to trimming and J lost 2 bases; unmatched junction nucleotides: 6. CDR3 bases: TGCAGCGCCGACAGGGGTGTTAACACTGAAGCTTTCTTT. This sequence encodes CSADRGVNTEAFF.

The chain links TRBV4-2 to TRBJ2-3; 8 positions match TRBD2. The CDR3 runs to 17 residues. The germline gives CDR1 LGHNA, CDR2 YNFKEQ. With 1 base clipped from V and 3 bases from J, the junction kept 9 bases outside the gene matches. CDR3 sequence reads: CASSQAAGGRKTDTQYF. CDR3 nucleotide sequence: TGTGCCAGCAGCCAAGCTGCCGGCGGGAGGAAAACAGATACGCAGTATTTT.

The V call is TRBV27, the J call TRBJ2-2; 14 bases line up with TRBD2. The junction had 5 bases not matched to a gene; V was cut back by 7 bases and J by 1 base. From germline, CDR1 is MNHEY and CDR2 SMNVEV (reference sequence). The CDR3 runs to 17 residues. Here the CDR3 reads CASTEGTSGRNTGELFF. The CDR3 DNA sequence: TGTGCCAGCACGGAGGGGACTAGCGGGAGGAACACCGGGGAGCTGTTTTTT.